The 10 T cell receptor beta chains below come from one sample, sequenced in a study of regulatory T cells in long-lasting Graves disease. For TCR beta, libraries came from iRepertoire HTBI primers and Arm-PCR of CDR3 regions. TCRdb reprocessed the multiplex PCR reads with MiXCR, giving one entry per CDR3 protein. The sample shows about 460,000 distinct CDR3 sequences, 12% to 15% of them seen only once. Time point in this sample: newly diagnosed GD, antithyroid drugs for less than 3 months. Following extraction of RNA from PBMCs, that RNA was used to make the TCR library. The same sample was also studied in work on T cells in Graves' hyperthyroidism and ophthalmopathy.

Here the sequenced sample was peripheral blood mononuclear cells (PBMCs), taken at new diagnosis, from a patient treated with antithyroid drugs. These receptors were taken from a woman aged 45-60 years with Graves disease.

In its sample, this clonotype was seen a few times. The rearrangement uses TRBV5-4 and TRBJ1-1, with D hard to call. V gave up 2 bases and J gave up 4 bases, with 12 bases separating them. The CDR3 extends over 14 amino acids. Germline V gene lookup returns CDR1 SGHNT and CDR2 YYREEE (reference sequence). The CDR3 reads CASSLRLKATEAFF. The CDR3 DNA sequence: TGTGCCAGCAGCTTAAGGTTAAAGGCCACTGAAGCTTTCTTT.

Turning to this clonotype: A read error may explain this, as a much larger clone is one base away. The genes are TRBV5-1 and TRBJ2-7; D tentatively reads TRBD1 or TRBD2 (7 bases each). There are 13 residues in the CDR3. CDR1 is SGHRS and CDR2 is YFSETQ in the germline V gene. Trimming removed 4 bases at V and 7 bases at J, with 15 bases between. This CDR3 is CASSITGEGEQYF. CDR3 bases: TGCGCCAGCAGCATAACAGGGGAGGGTGAGCAGTACTTC.

This clonotype was picked up many times. J is TRBJ1-5 and V is TRBV18; D ambiguous. V lost 8 bases and J 2 bases, leaving 10 bases between the germline ends. CDR1 and CDR2 (germline): KGHSH, LQKENI. There are 13 residues in the CDR3. CDR3 loop: CASSPGGNQPQHF. CDR3 DNA: TGTGCCAGCAGCCCCGGGGGCAATCAGCCCCAGCATTTT. The full variable domain, rest sourced from reference TRBV18 and TRBJ1-5, is NAGVMQNPRHLVRRRGQEARLRCSPMKGHSHVYWYRQLPEEGLKFMVYLQKENIIDESGMPKERFSAEFPKEGPSILRIQQVVRGDSAAYFCASSPGGNQPQHFGDGTRLSIL.

The table lists this clonotype with a few counts. V gene TRBV20-1 combines with J gene TRBJ2-3; D perhaps matches TRBD1 (7 bases). Germline values: CDR1 DFQATT, CDR2 SNEGSKA (reference sequence). CDR3 length: 17 residues. V was pared by 5 bases and J by 0 bases, with 21 bases between. The CDR3 DNA sequence: TGCAGTGCTCTACCGCCGCGGGACAGTGCTAGCACAGATACGCAGTATTTT. As protein: CSALPPRDSASTDTQYF.

The table lists this clonotype with many counts. This sequence joins TRBV28 and TRBJ1-1; the D gene is possibly TRBD1 (6 bases). V lost 6 bases to trimming and J lost 5 bases, with 16 bases between them. This CDR3 comprises 14 residues. Germline CDR1 is MDHEN and CDR2 is SYDVKM. CDR3 in amino acids: CASRVIQGGTEAFF. DNA for the CDR3: TGTGCCAGCAGGGTAATACAGGGTGGGACTGAAGCTTTCTTT. The full variable domain, with the rest looked up from reference TRBV28 and TRBJ1-1, is DVKVTQSSRYLVKRTGEKVFLECVQDMDHENMFWYRQDPGLGLRLIYFSYDVKMKEKGDIPEGYSVSREKKERFSLILESASTNQTSMYLCASRVIQGGTEAFFGQGTRLTVV.

This clonotype was counted ten times or more. The genes are TRBV7-9 and TRBJ2-1; D might be TRBD2 (5 bases). There are 16 residues in the CDR3. The V and J ends lost 1 base and 8 bases respectively, with 18 bases between them. Germline V lookup: CDR1 SEHNR, CDR2 FQNEAQ (reference sequence). CDR3 loop: CASSLETGMLGYEQFF. The CDR3 region has the DNA TGTGCCAGCAGCTTAGAGACCGGGATGCTTGGCTATGAGCAGTTCTTC.

As DNA, the CDR3 is TGTGCCAGCAGTAAACTAGCGGGAGGGGAAGATACGCAGTATTTT. Protein sequence: CASSKLAGGEDTQYF. The chain joins TRBV2 to TRBJ2-3; 13 nucleotides line up with TRBD2. CDR3 length equals 15 residues. V lost 5 bases and J lost 5; bases outside the gene matches: 4. Per the germline V gene, CDR1 is SNHLY and CDR2 is FYNNEI.

The sample holds a few counts of this clonotype. V gene TRBV29-1 combines with J gene TRBJ1-2; TRBD1 might be the D (5 bases). Deletions cut 3 bases from V and 7 bases from J, with 9 bases between. The germline V gene encodes CDR1 SQVTM and CDR2 ANQGSEA. This CDR3 has 11 amino acids. The DNA of the CDR3 is TGCAGCGTTGATCAGGGCGGTGGCTACACCTTC. Its protein is CSVDQGGGYTF.

This clonotype was counted between two and nine times. The chain joins TRBV10-2 to TRBJ2-1, with no clear D. The J call is in doubt because the DNA end fits TRBJ2-5 better. Germline loops: CDR1 WSHSY, CDR2 SAAADI. There are 13 residues in the CDR3. The CDR3, as DNA: TGCGCCAGCGGCCAGGATTCACAAGAGACCCAGTACTTC. This translates into CASGQDSQETQYF.

The rearrangement links TRBV7-8 to TRBJ2-1; 8 nucleotides match TRBD2. This CDR3 has 17 amino acids. V gave up 1 base and J gave up 5 bases; unmatched junction bases: 10. Germline CDR1 reads SGHVS; CDR2 reads FQNEAQ. The CDR3 protein is CASSLGGAGGGNNEQFF. CDR3 DNA: TGTGCCAGCAGCTTAGGTGGGGCTGGCGGGGGGAACAATGAGCAGTTCTTC.